A single sample gave rise to the 3 T cell receptor beta chains below, sequenced in a study of blood T cells in healthy people across ages. A second PCR of 7 to 11 cycles used a sample-barcoded 5' primer and a J-beta primer mix. MiXCR was run by TCRdb on the 5' RACE reads, yielding one entry per CDR3 protein. The sample lists about 630,000 distinct CDR3 sequences, around 20% occurring once. The specimen was blood. The origin of the receptors is an older man in good health.

The gene calls are TRBV5-1 and TRBJ2-5; the match to TRBD1 covers 10 bases. Germline V gene lookup returns CDR1 SGHRS and CDR2 YFSETQ. V was pared by 4 bases and J by 4 bases, with 7 bases of the junction left unmatched. The CDR3 loop spans 15 amino acids. This chain's CDR3 is CASSPRTGGAETQYF. CDR3 bases: TGCGCCAGCAGCCCCCGGACAGGGGGGGCAGAGACCCAGTACTTC.

This clonotype was counted between two and nine times. The V gene is TRBV28, the J gene TRBJ2-5; D remains unclear. Germline CDR1 and CDR2: MDHEN and SYDVKM. The V gene lost 6 bases and the J gene lost 13 bases, with 18 bases spanning the gap. The CDR3 loop spans 12 amino acids. CDR3 DNA: TGTGCCAGCAGCTCCGTCAGGACCGAACCGTACTTC. It yields the protein CASSSVRTEPYF.

This clonotype was seen many times. The V call is TRBV14, the J call TRBJ1-6; a weak D match, TRBD1 (5 bases). The germline V gene has CDR1 SGHDN and CDR2 FVKESK. Deletions cut 1 base from V and 13 bases from J, with 11 bases between. The CDR3 runs to 13 residues. The CDR3, as DNA: TGTGCCAGCAGCCAAGGGGGGAGAGATCCCCTCCACTTT. This translates into CASSQGGRDPLHF.